This TCR beta chain stems from a study of cytomegalovirus exposure and HLA in healthy donors (dated by TCRdb to the late 2010s). In terms of the full investigation: According to an earlier analysis of 587 of the donors, some 180 million T cells yielded some 120 million unique TCR beta sequences and about 300 Gb of sequence data. An early release covering more than 500 HLA-typed donors comprised approximately 290 gigabases of sequencing data and around 86 million unique TCR sequences. Of the roughly 400 genotyped donors, approximately 83% fell in the genetic ancestry cluster associated with self-reported Caucasian donors. The study aimed to test whether cataloging public T cell receptors could reveal signatures of past pathogen exposure. The study used immunosequencing to profile the T cell repertoires of several hundred subjects and linked those repertoires to cytomegalovirus serostatus. A separate validation cohort of approximately 120 different subjects was used in addition to the roughly 670-subject first cohort. To predict cytomegalovirus infection status, the study combined high-throughput TCR immunosequencing, statistical association of individual TCRs with disease status, and machine learning. A later analysis re-examined previously published TCR beta repertoires from more than 650 donors and added high-resolution HLA genotyping to investigate patterns of TCR occurrence. Rather than drawing on any new phenotypic data, the later analysis identified candidate immune exposures from TCR beta sequences and the way those sequences occurred across donors. To decide whether each TCR beta V gene segment behaved as functional or pseudogenic, an earlier analysis of fewer than 750 of the donors relied on high-throughput TCR beta sequencing. Donor age, sex, ethnicity and CMV serostatus were compiled alongside the repertoire data. In a later genetic analysis, genome-wide SNP genotypes for about 55% of the roughly 700 donors were used, and that subset was treated as a discovery cohort. All discovery cohort repertoires had been generated on a single sequencing platform. HLA typing included class I and class II loci at four-digit resolution. Typing coverage differed by locus: A, B, C, DRB1 and DQB1 were typed in roughly 620-630 donors, DQA1 in 522, DPA1 in nearly 610, and DPB1 in 472. About five DR-DQ haplotypes were treated as single units for association and clustering because of strong linkage in the cohort. On average, about 240,000 unique TCR beta nucleotide sequences were sequenced per donor among a few hundred genotyped donors of the cohort, with about 17% of those sequences being non-productive. The full study reports these points: In vitro tests confirmed that a few of the cytomegalovirus-associated TCR beta chains recognize cytomegalovirus antigens. In a later analysis, TCR association rates were found to vary across HLA loci, with the most associated TCRs seen for DRB1 alleles and the fewest for HLA-C alleles. According to a later analysis, parvovirus B19, influenza, CMV and Epstein-Barr virus appeared linked to several top co-occurrence clusters. When HLA alleles, especially DR and DQ, strongly co-occurred, attributing TCR associations to individual alleles was difficult. CMV serostatus was the only immune exposure information available for the cohort. In an earlier analysis of about 550 of the donors, most TCR beta V segments were observed in productive rearrangements about 87% or about 30% of the time, broadly matching IMGT annotations. The presence/absence analyses assumed that sequencing depth was roughly uniform across donors, and that assumption may not be true. Across donors, most TCR sequences were observed very rarely, whereas some public TCRs were present in many individuals. The authors suggested that the approach could potentially be extended to other disease states and immunological phenotypes. A cluster of highly shared sequence variants was judged likely to be a technical artifact of the sequencing pipeline. In a later genetic analysis, fewer N-insertions in productive TCRs were reported among donors in an Asian-associated ancestry cluster than the approximately 710-donor mean. In a later analysis, HLA-associated TCR beta chains showed more clonal expansion and lower generation probabilities than non-associated chains that were equally common. A further reported finding was that TCR beta sequences accurately predicted the HLA-A and HLA-B alleles for most subjects in the first cohort. The study listed 150 to 200 TCR beta chains as associated with cytomegalovirus. Because HLA typing was unavailable for some donors at each locus, only the typed subset was used in association tests. The 87-base-pair reads could not distinguish some IMGT-functional V segments, including TRBV6-2 and TRBV6-3, so those segments were excluded. Most CMV-associated TCR beta chains appeared to be HLA-restricted in a later analysis, and the HLA associations seemed to be driven largely by CMV exposure. The classifier was reported to diagnose cytomegalovirus status with high specificity and sensitivity in both the original and validation cohorts. Correlated functional status among segregating V segments might reflect linkage disequilibrium, but an unknown experimental factor could not be ruled out. The cohort was sequenced for TCR beta chains only, and without alpha or paired-chain data the features that could be detected were limited. An association between a missense DCLRE1C variant and V-gene and J-gene trimming of TCR beta chains was found in a later genetic analysis and replicated in an independent cohort. Because counts were too low, seventeen rarely observed V segments, including chromosome 9 orphons, were excluded from the earlier analysis of 587 of the donors. At a false discovery rate of 0.05, a later analysis linked 16,000 or so TCR beta sequences to specific HLA alleles.

The cohort was made up of 500 to 850 healthy bone marrow donors. All cohort members were sampled while nominally healthy, although unrecorded immune exposures were likely present. The donor was CMV seropositive and belonged to the group of 250 to 350 seropositive cohort members. A peripheral blood sample was provided by each donor, and peripheral blood mononuclear cells were used for TCR beta sequencing. The Qiagen DNeasy Blood Extraction Kit was used to extract genomic DNA from the blood cell samples. This clone occurred a few times. This receptor's antigen is unknown. There are no base qualities to consult, and no much larger clone falls within one base. The germline V gene (reference sequence) provides CDR1 SEHNR and CDR2 FQNEAQ. V and J lose 4 bases and 3 bases, and a span of 9 bases separates them. The CDR3 contains 14 residues, cysteine and phenylalanine counted. Only the CDR3 DNA is retained, 42 bases long and in frame from the first base.

Libraries were constructed by the immunoSEQ multiplex PCR assay. A mixture of 60 forward primers for TCR Vbeta segments and 13 reverse primers for TCR Jbeta segments was used in the multiplex PCR. The CDR3 region of rearranged TCR beta genes was amplified from genomic DNA with a multiplex PCR assay. Amplified TCR beta libraries were sequenced as 87-base-pair reads on the Illumina HiSeq System. Per the original workflow: A later analysis counted tens of millions of unique TCR beta chains across the 700 or so repertoires, and 10 million to 11 million of these chains were shared by at least two donors. Raw reads were error-corrected and collapsed into unique sequences by a nearest-neighbor algorithm in which closely related sequences were merged to remove PCR and sequencing errors. V, D and J gene segments were assigned by aligning CDR3 sequences to IMGT reference sequences. Each retained sequence needed at least a six-nucleotide match to both a V gene segment and a J gene segment. Rearrangements were called productive when the CDR3 lacked stop codons and stayed in frame with V and J; all others were non-productive. Following IMGT convention, CDR3 was defined as the stretch from the second conserved V-encoded cysteine up to the conserved J-encoded phenylalanine. Sequences without an unambiguous match to a single V gene segment were excluded from the earlier analysis of 450 to 650 of the donors. In an earlier analysis of 587 of the donors, a V segment was called functional when productive rearrangements were above 56.7%, and segregating when the standard deviation between donors exceeded 5%. A statistical classification framework was developed to diagnose cytomegalovirus status using the catalog of TCR beta chain sequences. A later analysis assigned V and J genes by comparing TCR nucleotide sequences with IMGT/GENE-DB human TR gene sequences. In a later analysis, CDR3 sequences and most-parsimonious VDJ recombination scenarios were assigned using the TCRdist pipeline. A later analysis defined each TCR beta chain by its CDR3 amino acid sequence plus V-gene family, and excluded reads lacking a unique V-gene family. To address suspected cross-contamination and a sequencing artifact, a later analysis removed some 620 highly shared, low-generation-probability nucleotide sequences. A later analysis calculated a clonal expansion index for each public chain from normalized within-repertoire ranks of inferred template counts. In a later analysis, generation probabilities were computed using a VDJ recombination model fitted to out-of-frame rearrangements, and the results were checked against IGoR. In a later analysis, TCR-TCR, TCR-HLA and TCR-CMV co-occurrence was scored with hypergeometric tests, and a repertoire-size bias correction was applied to TCR pairs. A later analysis estimated false discovery rates by permuting HLA or CMV assignments 20 times. A later analysis grouped co-occurring TCRs with DBSCAN, adding TCRdist sequence similarity when clustering within HLA-allele-positive subsets. Repertoires with fewer than 30,000 or more than 120,000 public chains, plus five repertoires with anomalous nucleotide sharing, were excluded from co-occurrence clustering. The immuneACCESS repertoire file appears here via TCRdb, limited to in-frame rearrangements. These files lack a portion of the clones; in checked studies, under half of the deficit traces to unresolved V genes, and the cause of the others is not known. That table is the source of V, J and clone size, and D and trimming were worked out from the DNA. For this sample the table gives tens of thousands of clones, of which 84% were detected only once. The ten largest clonotypes hold 5.6% of the sample.

The specimen was PBMCs. The chain uses TRBV7-9 and TRBJ2-2; possibly the D gene is TRBD1, per 6 matching bases. The TCR sequence derives from a woman between 18 and 29 years old in good health and CMV-seropositive. The DNA reads as follows: TGTGCCAGCAGCTACCGACAGGACACCGGGGAGCTGTTTTTT. This is translated as CASSYRQDTGELFF.